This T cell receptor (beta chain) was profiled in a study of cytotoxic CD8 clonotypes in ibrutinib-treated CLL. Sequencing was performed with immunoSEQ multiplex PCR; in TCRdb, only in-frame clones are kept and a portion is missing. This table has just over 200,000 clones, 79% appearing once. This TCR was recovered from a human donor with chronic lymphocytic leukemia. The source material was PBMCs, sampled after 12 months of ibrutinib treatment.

The CDR3 nucleotides are TGCGCCAGCAGTGAAGGGCTAGCGGGGGGATTTGATACGCAGTATTTT. It encodes CASSEGLAGGFDTQYF. J is TRBJ2-3 and V is TRBV10-1, with 11 bases that match TRBD2. The CDR3 runs to 16 residues. CDR1 is WNHNN and CDR2 is SYGVQD in the germline V gene (reference sequence). V dropped 3 bases and J dropped 6; count of bases not matched to a gene: 8.